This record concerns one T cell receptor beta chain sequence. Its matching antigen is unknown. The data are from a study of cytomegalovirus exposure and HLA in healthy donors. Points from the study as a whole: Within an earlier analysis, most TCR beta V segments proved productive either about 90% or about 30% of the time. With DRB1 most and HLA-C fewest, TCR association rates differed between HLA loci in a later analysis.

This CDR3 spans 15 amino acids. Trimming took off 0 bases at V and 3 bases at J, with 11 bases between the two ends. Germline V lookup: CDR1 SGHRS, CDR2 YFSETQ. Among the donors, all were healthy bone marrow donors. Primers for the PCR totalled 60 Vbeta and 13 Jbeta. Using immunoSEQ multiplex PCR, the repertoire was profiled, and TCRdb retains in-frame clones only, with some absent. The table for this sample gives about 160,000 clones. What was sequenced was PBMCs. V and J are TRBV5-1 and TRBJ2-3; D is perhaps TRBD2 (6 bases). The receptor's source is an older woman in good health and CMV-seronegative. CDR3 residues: CASSLAYGGTDTQYF. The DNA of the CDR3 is TGCGCCAGCAGCTTGGCCTACGGGGGTACAGATACGCAGTATTTT.